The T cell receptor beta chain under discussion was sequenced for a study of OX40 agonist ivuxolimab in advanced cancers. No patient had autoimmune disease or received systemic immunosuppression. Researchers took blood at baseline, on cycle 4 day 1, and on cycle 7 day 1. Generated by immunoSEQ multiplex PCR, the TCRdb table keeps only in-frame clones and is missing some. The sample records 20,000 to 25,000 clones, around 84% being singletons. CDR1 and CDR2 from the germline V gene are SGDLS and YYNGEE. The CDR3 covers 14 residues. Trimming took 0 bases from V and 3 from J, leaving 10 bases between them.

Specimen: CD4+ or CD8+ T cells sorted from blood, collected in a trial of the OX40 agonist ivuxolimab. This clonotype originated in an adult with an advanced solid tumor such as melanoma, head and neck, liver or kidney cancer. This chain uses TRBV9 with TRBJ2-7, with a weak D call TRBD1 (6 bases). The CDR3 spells CASSVGQVDYEQYF. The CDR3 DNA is TGTGCCAGCAGCGTAGGACAGGTTGACTACGAGCAGTACTTC.